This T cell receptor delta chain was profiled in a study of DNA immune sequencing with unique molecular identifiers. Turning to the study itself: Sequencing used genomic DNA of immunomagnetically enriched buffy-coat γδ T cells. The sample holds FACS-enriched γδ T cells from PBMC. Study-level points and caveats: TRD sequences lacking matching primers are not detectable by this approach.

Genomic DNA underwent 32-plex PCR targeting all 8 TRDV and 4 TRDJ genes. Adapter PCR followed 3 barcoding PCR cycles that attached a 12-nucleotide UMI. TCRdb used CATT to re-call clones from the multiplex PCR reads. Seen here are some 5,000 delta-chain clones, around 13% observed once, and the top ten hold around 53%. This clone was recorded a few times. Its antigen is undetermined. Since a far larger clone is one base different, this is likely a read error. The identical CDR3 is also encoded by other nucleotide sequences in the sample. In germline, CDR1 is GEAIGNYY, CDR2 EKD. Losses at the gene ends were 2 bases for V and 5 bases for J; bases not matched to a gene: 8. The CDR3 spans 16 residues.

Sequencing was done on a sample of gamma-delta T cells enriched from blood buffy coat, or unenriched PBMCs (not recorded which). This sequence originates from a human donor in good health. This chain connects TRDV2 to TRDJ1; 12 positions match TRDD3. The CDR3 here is CACDKLGDTQADKLIF. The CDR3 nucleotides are TGTGCCTGTGACAAGCTGGGGGATACGCAGGCAGATAAACTCATCTTT.